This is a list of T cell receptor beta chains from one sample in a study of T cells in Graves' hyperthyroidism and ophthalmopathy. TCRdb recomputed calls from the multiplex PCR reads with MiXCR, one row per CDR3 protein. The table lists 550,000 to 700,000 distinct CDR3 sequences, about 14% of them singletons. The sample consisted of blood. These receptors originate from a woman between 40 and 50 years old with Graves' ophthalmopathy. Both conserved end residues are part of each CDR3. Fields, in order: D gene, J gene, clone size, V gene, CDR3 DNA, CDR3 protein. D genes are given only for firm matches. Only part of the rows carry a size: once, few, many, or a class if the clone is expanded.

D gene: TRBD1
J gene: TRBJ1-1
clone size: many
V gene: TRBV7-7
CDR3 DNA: TGTGCTAGCAGCAGCGGGACAGGGGGTGAAGCTTTCTTT
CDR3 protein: CASSSGTGGEAFF

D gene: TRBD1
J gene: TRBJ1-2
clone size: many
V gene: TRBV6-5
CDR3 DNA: TGTGCCAGCAGTTTCCGCCGGACAGGGAACTATGGCTACACCTTC
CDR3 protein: CASSFRRTGNYGYTF

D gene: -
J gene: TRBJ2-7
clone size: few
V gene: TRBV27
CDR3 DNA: TGTGCCAGCACTCCCAGGGGAGGACCTAGCTCTTCCTACGAGCAGTACTTC
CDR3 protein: CASTPRGGPSSSYEQYF

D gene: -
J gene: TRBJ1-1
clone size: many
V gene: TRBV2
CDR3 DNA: TGTGCCAGCATTCCATGGGGGAACACTGAAGCTTTCTTT
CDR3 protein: CASIPWGNTEAFF

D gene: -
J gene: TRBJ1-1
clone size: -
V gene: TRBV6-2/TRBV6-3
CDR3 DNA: TGTGCCAGCATGGCACCTCCCCCCTACGCAGGAGGCACTGAGGCTTTCTTT
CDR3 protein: CASMAPPPYAGGTEAFF

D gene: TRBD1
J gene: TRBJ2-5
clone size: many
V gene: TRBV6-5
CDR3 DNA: TGTGCCAGTAAGAGACAGGGGGCGAGAGAGACCCAGTACTTC
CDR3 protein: CASKRQGARETQYF

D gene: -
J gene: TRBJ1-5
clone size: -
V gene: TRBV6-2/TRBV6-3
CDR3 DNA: TGTGCCGGCCAGGTGCACTCCCCTAATCAGCCCCAGCATTTT
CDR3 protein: CAGQVHSPNQPQHF

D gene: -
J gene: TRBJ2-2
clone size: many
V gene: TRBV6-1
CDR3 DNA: TGTGCCACCCGGGGGACTGCCGGGGAGCTGTTTTTT
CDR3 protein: CATRGTAGELFF

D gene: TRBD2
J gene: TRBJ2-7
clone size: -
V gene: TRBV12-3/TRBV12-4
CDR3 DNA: TGTGCCAGCAGTTTAAGGACTAGCGGTGTTAACGAGCAGTACTTC
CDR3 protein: CASSLRTSGVNEQYF

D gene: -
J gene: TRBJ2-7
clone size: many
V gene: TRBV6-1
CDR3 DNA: TGTGCCAGCACCAACCTGGACCTCATACGAGAGCAGTACTTC
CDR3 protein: CASTNLDLIREQYF

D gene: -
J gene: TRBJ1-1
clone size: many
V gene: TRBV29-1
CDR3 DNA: TGCAGCGTTGATGACTCGGGGAGAGAAGCTTTCTTT
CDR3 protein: CSVDDSGREAFF

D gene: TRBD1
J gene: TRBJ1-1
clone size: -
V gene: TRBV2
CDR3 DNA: TGTGCCAACCAGGGACAGCCCCTCACTGAAGCTTTCTTT
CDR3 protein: CANQGQPLTEAFF

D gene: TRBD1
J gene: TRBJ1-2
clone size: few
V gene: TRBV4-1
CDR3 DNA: TGCGCCAGCAGCCAAGCCGGGACAGGGTATTTAGCTAACTATGGCTACACCTTC
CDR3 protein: CASSQAGTGYLANYGYTF

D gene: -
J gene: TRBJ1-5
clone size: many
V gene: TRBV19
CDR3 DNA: TGTGCCAGTAGGAAGGGCCCCAGGGGATGGCCCCAGCATTTT
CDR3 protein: CASRKGPRGWPQHF

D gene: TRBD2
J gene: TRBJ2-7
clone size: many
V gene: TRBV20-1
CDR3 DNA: TGCAGTGCTAGACCCCTAGCGGGAGACCACTACGAGCAGTACTTC
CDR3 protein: CSARPLAGDHYEQYF

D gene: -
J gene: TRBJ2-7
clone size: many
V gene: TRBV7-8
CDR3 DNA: TGTGCCAGCAGCATCCAACTAGACGAGCAGTACTTC
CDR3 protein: CASSIQLDEQYF

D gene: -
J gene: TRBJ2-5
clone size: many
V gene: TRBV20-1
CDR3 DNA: TGCAGTGCTAGATGGCTAGCAGAGACCCAGTACTTC
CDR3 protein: CSARWLAETQYF

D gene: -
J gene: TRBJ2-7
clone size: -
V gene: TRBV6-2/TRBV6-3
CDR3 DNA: TGTGCCAGCAGTTACTCGATCGCCGAGCAGTACTTC
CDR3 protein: CASSYSIAEQYF

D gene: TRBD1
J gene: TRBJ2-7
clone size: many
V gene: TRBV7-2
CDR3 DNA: TGTGCCAGCAGCTTAGCCCAGGGGGCTAACTACGAGCAGTACTTC
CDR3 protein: CASSLAQGANYEQYF

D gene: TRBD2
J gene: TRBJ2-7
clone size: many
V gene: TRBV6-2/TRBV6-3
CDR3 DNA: TGTGCCAGCAGTTACCCGACTAGCGGGAGGTTGAAGCAGTACTTC
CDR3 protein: CASSYPTSGRLKQYF

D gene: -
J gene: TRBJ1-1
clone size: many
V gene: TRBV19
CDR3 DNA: TGTGCCAGTAGTCCGATTCGTGTGAACACTGAAGCTTTCTTT
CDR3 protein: CASSPIRVNTEAFF

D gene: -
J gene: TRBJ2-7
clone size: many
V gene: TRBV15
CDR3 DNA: TGTGCCACCAGCAGAGTAACGGGAGATTCAGAGCAGTACTTC
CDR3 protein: CATSRVTGDSEQYF

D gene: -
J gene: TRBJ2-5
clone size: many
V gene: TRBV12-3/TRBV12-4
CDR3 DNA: TGTGCCAGCAGAGCACCTCTTGGAGGGCCTGGGGAGACCCAGTACTTC
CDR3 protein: CASRAPLGGPGETQYF

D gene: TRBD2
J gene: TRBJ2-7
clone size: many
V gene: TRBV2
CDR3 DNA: TGTGCCACTATAGCGGGAGGGCCCTACGAGCAGTACTTC
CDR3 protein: CATIAGGPYEQYF

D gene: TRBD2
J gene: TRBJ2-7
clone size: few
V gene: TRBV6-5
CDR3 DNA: TGTGCCAGCAGTTATCAACTAGCGGGATTAAGCTCCTACGAGCAGTACTTC
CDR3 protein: CASSYQLAGLSSYEQYF

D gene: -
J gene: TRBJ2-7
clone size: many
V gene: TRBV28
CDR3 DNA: TGTGCCAGCGCGGGACAGCTCTACGAGCAGTACTTC
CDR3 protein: CASAGQLYEQYF

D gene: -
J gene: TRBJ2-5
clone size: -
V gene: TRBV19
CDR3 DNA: TGTGCCAGTAGCGGGCCGCTGATCCAAGAGACCCAGTACTTC
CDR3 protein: CASSGPLIQETQYF

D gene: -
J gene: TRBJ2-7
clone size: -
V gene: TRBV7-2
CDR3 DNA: TGTGCCAGCAGCTTAGCGCGAAGGACCGTGTACTTC
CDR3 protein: CASSLARRTVYF

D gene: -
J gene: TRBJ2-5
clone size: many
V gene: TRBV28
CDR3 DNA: TGTGCCAGCAGTGTCCCGGCAGGGGCTGGAGAGACCCAGTACTTC
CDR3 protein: CASSVPAGAGETQYF

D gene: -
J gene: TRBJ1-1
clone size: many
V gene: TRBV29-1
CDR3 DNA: TGCAGCGTTGTTAGGGTTGGGAACACTGAAGCTTTCTTT
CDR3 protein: CSVVRVGNTEAFF

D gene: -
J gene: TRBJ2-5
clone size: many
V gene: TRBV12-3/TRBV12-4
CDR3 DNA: TGTGCCAGCAGACTACACAACCAAGAGACCCAGTACTTC
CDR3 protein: CASRLHNQETQYF

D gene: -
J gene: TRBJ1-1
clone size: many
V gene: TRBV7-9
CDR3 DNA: TGTGCCAGCAGCTTAGTTCCAGGTAGCGCTGAAGCTTTCTTT
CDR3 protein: CASSLVPGSAEAFF

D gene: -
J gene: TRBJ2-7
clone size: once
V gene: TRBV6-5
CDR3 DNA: TGTGCCAGCAGTTACCCTGACGGATACGAGCAGTACTTC
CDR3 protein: CASSYPDGYEQYF

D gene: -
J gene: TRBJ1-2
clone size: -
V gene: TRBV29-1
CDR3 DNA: TGCAGCGTTGAAGATGAATCGAGACTGGTTGGACACTATGGCTACACCTTC
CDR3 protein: CSVEDESRLVGHYGYTF

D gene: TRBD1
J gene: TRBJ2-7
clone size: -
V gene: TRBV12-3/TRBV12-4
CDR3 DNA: TGTGCCAGCAGTGAGCCAGAACCCGGGACAGGGGATAACGAGCAGTACTTC
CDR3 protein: CASSEPEPGTGDNEQYF

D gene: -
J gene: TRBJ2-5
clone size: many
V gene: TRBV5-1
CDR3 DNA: TGCGCCAGCAGCTTAGCTGACAACCAAGAGACCCAGTACTTC
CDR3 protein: CASSLADNQETQYF